The rows below give T cell receptor beta chains drawn from one sample of a study of OX40 agonist ivuxolimab in advanced cancers. The data were produced by immunoSEQ multiplex PCR, yet TCRdb's version contains in-frame clones alone and is incomplete. The top ten hold less than 25% of the sample, which has about 27,000 clones, 75% to 90% seen once. The sample in question was CD4+ or CD8+ T cells sorted from blood, obtained in a trial of the OX40 agonist ivuxolimab. These receptors all stem from an adult with an advanced solid tumor such as melanoma, head and neck, liver or kidney cancer. CDR3s include the opening cysteine and the closing phenylalanine or tryptophan. The order of the fields is D gene, J gene, clone size, V gene, CDR3 DNA, CDR3 protein. D genes are given only for firm matches. Clone size, where shown, is once, few, many, or a class for clones that have expanded.

d_call: TRBD2
j_call: TRBJ2-7
clone_size: .
v_call: TRBV10-3
cdr3_nt: TGTGCCATCAGAGCCCTTAGCGGGACTGTCTACGAGCAGTACTTC
cdr3_aa: CAIRALSGTVYEQYF

d_call: .
j_call: TRBJ1-5
clone_size: .
v_call: TRBV10-3
cdr3_nt: TGTGCCATCAGTGTTAACCCAGACAATCAGCCCCAGCATTTT
cdr3_aa: CAISVNPDNQPQHF

d_call: .
j_call: TRBJ1-4
clone_size: .
v_call: TRBV7-3
cdr3_nt: TGTGCCAGCAGCGCCGGGACGCCTGGAAATGAAAAACTGTTTTTT
cdr3_aa: CASSAGTPGNEKLFF

d_call: TRBD1
j_call: TRBJ2-5
clone_size: once
v_call: TRBV5-8
cdr3_nt: TGTGCCAGCAGCTCCCCGGGACAGGGGACGCAAGAGACCCAGTACTTC
cdr3_aa: CASSSPGQGTQETQYF

d_call: .
j_call: TRBJ2-1
clone_size: medium-sized
v_call: TRBV7-3
cdr3_nt: TGTGCCAGCAGCCAGGGTTCGGATGAGCAGTTCTTC
cdr3_aa: CASSQGSDEQFF

d_call: TRBD1
j_call: TRBJ1-1
clone_size: .
v_call: TRBV28
cdr3_nt: TGTGCCAGCAGAGGATACAGGGGGCTGAACACTGAAGCTTTCTTT
cdr3_aa: CASRGYRGLNTEAFF

d_call: .
j_call: TRBJ1-1
clone_size: .
v_call: TRBV28
cdr3_nt: TGTGCCAGCAGTTTACCCCGGAACACTGAAGCTTTCTTT
cdr3_aa: CASSLPRNTEAFF

d_call: .
j_call: TRBJ1-1
clone_size: few
v_call: TRBV13
cdr3_nt: TGTGCCAGCAGCTTACGAAGAGAAGCTTTCTTT
cdr3_aa: CASSLRREAFF

d_call: .
j_call: TRBJ2-7
clone_size: .
v_call: TRBV4-1
cdr3_nt: TGCGCCAGCAGCCTTGCGCCGGGAGCGATCTACGAGCAGTACTTC
cdr3_aa: CASSLAPGAIYEQYF

d_call: TRBD2
j_call: TRBJ2-1
clone_size: .
v_call: TRBV7-2
cdr3_nt: TGTGCCAGCAGCCGGGGGGTACTAGCGGGAGATCCCTACAATGAGCAGTTCTTC
cdr3_aa: CASSRGVLAGDPYNEQFF

d_call: .
j_call: TRBJ2-1
clone_size: .
v_call: TRBV5-6
cdr3_nt: TGTGCCAGCAGCTTGTTAGACGAATACAATGAGCAGTTCTTC
cdr3_aa: CASSLLDEYNEQFF

d_call: .
j_call: TRBJ1-5
clone_size: .
v_call: TRBV6-1
cdr3_nt: TGTGCCAGCAGTTCCCAGGGAATCAGCAATCAGCCCCAGCATTTT
cdr3_aa: CASSSQGISNQPQHF

d_call: TRBD1
j_call: TRBJ2-3
clone_size: .
v_call: TRBV7-9
cdr3_nt: TGTGCCAGCAGCTTGGGGACAGGGTGGAATACGCAGTATTTT
cdr3_aa: CASSLGTGWNTQYF

d_call: .
j_call: TRBJ2-1
clone_size: .
v_call: TRBV2
cdr3_nt: TGTGCCAGCAGTGGGGAAGTCGGCTCCTACAATGAGCAGTTCTTC
cdr3_aa: CASSGEVGSYNEQFF

d_call: TRBD1
j_call: TRBJ1-2
clone_size: .
v_call: TRBV5-1
cdr3_nt: TGCGCCAGCAGTCAGGACAGGGATGGCTACACCTTC
cdr3_aa: CASSQDRDGYTF

d_call: .
j_call: TRBJ1-1
clone_size: .
v_call: TRBV5-1
cdr3_nt: TGCGCCAGCAGCTTGGCCTCAGGCCTGAACACTGAAGCTTTCTTT
cdr3_aa: CASSLASGLNTEAFF

d_call: .
j_call: TRBJ1-6
clone_size: .
v_call: TRBV6-1
cdr3_nt: TGTGCCAGCAGTGAGGAACTGACGGGCCCGATCGGTAATTCACCCCTCCACTTT
cdr3_aa: CASSEELTGPIGNSPLHF

d_call: .
j_call: TRBJ2-7
clone_size: .
v_call: TRBV7-2
cdr3_nt: TGTGCCAGCAGCTCCCCCCCCGGACCATACTCCTACGAGCAGTACTTC
cdr3_aa: CASSSPPGPYSYEQYF

d_call: .
j_call: TRBJ2-6
clone_size: .
v_call: TRBV6-5
cdr3_nt: TGTGCCAGCAGTTGGGGTGCGTCTGGGGCCAACGTCCTGACTTTC
cdr3_aa: CASSWGASGANVLTF

d_call: .
j_call: TRBJ1-1
clone_size: .
v_call: TRBV27
cdr3_nt: TGTGCCAGCTCGAGGGGATTAGGAACTGAAGCTTTCTTT
cdr3_aa: CASSRGLGTEAFF

d_call: .
j_call: TRBJ1-2
clone_size: .
v_call: TRBV4-1
cdr3_nt: TGCGCCAGCAGCCAACCGGACGCGGGGGAGTATGGCTACACCTTC
cdr3_aa: CASSQPDAGEYGYTF

d_call: .
j_call: TRBJ2-7
clone_size: medium-sized
v_call: TRBV7-9
cdr3_nt: TGTGCCAGCAGCCCAGAGGATAGCCCCCTTTACGAGCAGTACTTC
cdr3_aa: CASSPEDSPLYEQYF

d_call: .
j_call: TRBJ2-2
clone_size: .
v_call: TRBV5-1
cdr3_nt: TGCGCCAGCAGCTTGGGGGCCACCGGGGAGCTGTTTTTT
cdr3_aa: CASSLGATGELFF

d_call: TRBD1
j_call: TRBJ2-3
clone_size: few
v_call: TRBV6-4
cdr3_nt: TGTGCCAGCAGTGCGGGACAGGGGGCAGATACGCAGTATTTT
cdr3_aa: CASSAGQGADTQYF

d_call: .
j_call: TRBJ1-2
clone_size: .
v_call: TRBV28
cdr3_nt: TGTGCCAGCAGTTTTTCTACCCATTACTATGGCTACACCTTC
cdr3_aa: CASSFSTHYYGYTF

d_call: .
j_call: TRBJ2-5
clone_size: .
v_call: TRBV7-9
cdr3_nt: TGTGCCAGCAGCCCCCCCAACAGGCTCCAAGAGACCCAGTACTTC
cdr3_aa: CASSPPNRLQETQYF

d_call: TRBD1
j_call: TRBJ2-7
clone_size: .
v_call: TRBV27
cdr3_nt: TGTGCCAGTCGGGACAGTCCCTACGAGCAGTACTTC
cdr3_aa: CASRDSPYEQYF

d_call: TRBD2
j_call: TRBJ2-5
clone_size: .
v_call: TRBV4-1
cdr3_nt: TGCGCCAGCAGCCAAGAATCTAGCGGAAGCTTACAAGAGACCCAGTACTTC
cdr3_aa: CASSQESSGSLQETQYF

d_call: .
j_call: TRBJ2-5
clone_size: .
v_call: TRBV6-5
cdr3_nt: TGTGCCAGCAGTTTCCGCGGGACAGAGACCCAGTACTTC
cdr3_aa: CASSFRGTETQYF

d_call: TRBD1
j_call: TRBJ2-1
clone_size: .
v_call: TRBV29-1
cdr3_nt: TGCAGCGCGCGGACAGGTTCAAACGAGCAGTTCTTC
cdr3_aa: CSARTGSNEQFF

d_call: .
j_call: TRBJ1-1
clone_size: .
v_call: TRBV10-3
cdr3_nt: TGTGCCATCAGTGAGCCCGGGGGTCTAAACACTGAAGCTTTCTTT
cdr3_aa: CAISEPGGLNTEAFF

d_call: .
j_call: TRBJ2-7
clone_size: few
v_call: TRBV6-5
cdr3_nt: TGTGCCAGCAGTTACATGCCAGGAAGCTCCTACGAGCAGTACTTC
cdr3_aa: CASSYMPGSSYEQYF

d_call: .
j_call: TRBJ2-7
clone_size: few
v_call: TRBV27
cdr3_nt: TGTGCCAGCAGTTTAAGGTCAGGTTACGAGCAGTACTTC
cdr3_aa: CASSLRSGYEQYF

d_call: .
j_call: TRBJ2-7
clone_size: once
v_call: TRBV28
cdr3_nt: TGTGCCAGCAGTCCAGGGGTCTACGAGCAGTACTTC
cdr3_aa: CASSPGVYEQYF

d_call: TRBD1
j_call: TRBJ1-4
clone_size: once
v_call: TRBV5-3
cdr3_nt: TGTGCCAGCAGCTTAGCCAGGGGGTTCGAAGAACTGTTTTTT
cdr3_aa: CASSLARGFEELFF

d_call: .
j_call: TRBJ1-1
clone_size: .
v_call: TRBV19
cdr3_nt: TGTGCCAGTAGTACACAGGGAGTCACTGAAGCTTTCTTT
cdr3_aa: CASSTQGVTEAFF

d_call: TRBD2
j_call: TRBJ2-5
clone_size: .
v_call: TRBV9
cdr3_nt: TGTGCCAGCAGCGTAGAGGGTAGCGGGGGGGCCGGAGAGACCCAGTACTTC
cdr3_aa: CASSVEGSGGAGETQYF

d_call: .
j_call: TRBJ1-4
clone_size: .
v_call: TRBV7-8
cdr3_nt: TGTGCCAGCAGCTTAGATACTCGGCGGGAAAAACTGTTTTTT
cdr3_aa: CASSLDTRREKLFF

d_call: .
j_call: TRBJ2-7
clone_size: .
v_call: TRBV14
cdr3_nt: TGTGCCAGCAGCCAAGCGAAGGGCGAGCAGTACTTC
cdr3_aa: CASSQAKGEQYF